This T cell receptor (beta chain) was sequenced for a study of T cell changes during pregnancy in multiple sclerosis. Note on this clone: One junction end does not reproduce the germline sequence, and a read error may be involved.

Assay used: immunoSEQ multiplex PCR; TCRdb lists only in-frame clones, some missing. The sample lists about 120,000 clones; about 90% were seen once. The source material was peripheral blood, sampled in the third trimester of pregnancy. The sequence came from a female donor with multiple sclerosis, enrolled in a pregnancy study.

DNA for the CDR3: TGTGCCAGCAGGTTAGGGACAGGTTCCTACGAGCAGTACTTC. It translates to CASRLGTGSYEQYF. The chain employs TRBV7-2 and TRBJ2-7; 8 bases fit TRBD1. This CDR3 is 14 amino acids long. The germline V gene encodes CDR1 SGHTA and CDR2 FQGNSA.